These 22 T cell receptor beta chains originate from one sample sequenced in a study of blood T cell repertoires in COVID-19. The data were produced by immunoSEQ multiplex PCR, yet TCRdb's version contains in-frame clones alone and is incomplete. The data show about 260,000 clones, with around 84% seen just once and 4.2% held by the top ten. The sample was peripheral blood. These TCRs come from a man in his sixties with acute or convalescent COVID-19.

The V and J genes are TRBV3-1 (or the pseudogene TRBV3-2) and TRBJ2-2, with a weak D call TRBD1 (5 bases). CDR1 and CDR2 (germline): LGHDT, YNNKEL (reference sequence). V shed 2 bases and J shed 3 bases, with 10 bases lying between them. The CDR3 consists of 15 residues. In DNA, the CDR3 is TGTGCCAGCAGCCAAAAAGGGGCCGACACCGGGGAGCTGTTTTTT. Its protein product is CASSQKGADTGELFF.

V and J are TRBV7-8 and TRBJ1-1; the D gene is possibly TRBD1 (6 bases). The germline V and J ends were trimmed by 1 base and 4 bases, with 13 bases remaining between them. CDR1 and CDR2 (germline): SGHVS, FQNEAQ. This CDR3 comprises 15 residues. CDR3 protein: CASSLERGRSTEAFF. In DNA, the CDR3 is TGTGCCAGCAGCTTAGAGCGGGGGCGTAGCACTGAAGCTTTCTTT. The full variable domain, its missing parts supplied by reference TRBV7-8 and TRBJ1-1, is GAGVSQSPRYKVAKRGQDVALRCDPISGHVSLFWYQQALGQGPEFLTYFQNEAQLDKSGLPSDRFFAERPEGSVSTLKIQRTQQEDSAVYLCASSLERGRSTEAFFGQGTRLTVV.

This clone was observed a single time. The rearrangement links TRBV7-2 to TRBJ2-3; no clear D gene. Germline assignment: CDR1 SGHTA and CDR2 FQGNSA. V shed 2 bases and J shed 4 bases, with 16 bases lying between them. CDR3 size: 16 residues. The CDR3 reads CASSLFSLAVADTQYF. The CDR3 nucleotides are TGTGCCAGCAGCTTATTCTCTCTGGCGGTTGCAGATACGCAGTATTTT. Based on the CDR3 plus reference TRBV7-2 and TRBJ2-3, the full variable domain is GAGVSQSPSNKVTEKGKDVELRCDPISGHTALYWYRQSLGQGLEFLIYFQGNSAPDKSGLPSDRFSAERTGGSVSTLTIQRTQQEDSAVYLCASSLFSLAVADTQYFGPGTRLTVL.

J is TRBJ2-3 and V is TRBV5-8, with TRBD1 identical over 9 bases. Germline V gene lookup returns CDR1 SGHTS and CDR2 YDEGEE. The CDR3 covers 14 residues. V shed 4 bases, J shed 5 bases, and the junction held 5 bases outside the gene matches. CDR3 protein: CASSTGGAGDTQYF. Written as DNA, the CDR3 is TGTGCCAGCAGCACAGGGGGCGCAGGAGATACGCAGTATTTT.

The chain recombines TRBV28 with TRBJ1-5; D gene ambiguous. CDR1 and CDR2 from the germline V gene are MDHEN and SYDVKM. The V gene lost 6 bases and the J gene lost 8 bases, with 11 bases spanning the gap. The CDR3 totals 12 residues. CDR3 region: CASSPTGKPQHF. In DNA, the CDR3 is TGTGCCAGCAGCCCTACGGGGAAGCCCCAGCATTTT.

The V and J genes are TRBV6-6 and TRBJ2-2; D possibly corresponds to TRBD2 (6 bases). The CDR3 consists of 15 residues. V was shortened by 8 bases and J by 2 bases, with 15 bases between the two germline ends. Germline CDR1 and CDR2: MNHNY and SVGAGI (reference sequence). This CDR3 reads CASGGRITNTGELFF. Written as DNA, the CDR3 is TGTGCCAGCGGGGGGAGGATAACTAACACCGGGGAGCTGTTTTTT.

The J gene is TRBJ2-1, the V gene TRBV6-1; TRBD2 matches 11 bases. V was clipped by 2 bases and J by 7 bases; unmatched bases: 16. Germline V gene sequence: CDR1 MNHNS, CDR2 SASEGT. The CDR3 is 19 amino acids. The CDR3 spells CASSEFARSSGRTRNEQFF. In DNA form, the CDR3 reads TGTGCCAGCAGTGAATTTGCAAGGTCTAGCGGGAGGACTAGGAATGAGCAGTTCTTC.

The V and J genes are TRBV6-5 and TRBJ1-3; D remains unclear. This CDR3 has 15 residues. Deletions cut 2 bases from V and 4 bases from J, with 12 bases between. Germline CDR1 MNHEY, CDR2 SVGAGI. The CDR3 loop reads CASSYDHSRGNTIYF. CDR3 coding DNA: TGTGCCAGCAGTTACGACCACTCTAGGGGAAACACCATATATTTT.

The rearrangement links TRBV5-1 to TRBJ1-1, with TRBD1 as a possible D gene (5 bases). In germline, CDR1 is SGHRS, CDR2 YFSETQ. V lost 5 bases to trimming and J lost 0 bases, with 14 bases between them. This CDR3 has 15 amino acids. Here the CDR3 reads CASREGRGLNTEAFF. The CDR3 region has the DNA TGCGCCAGCAGGGAGGGTAGGGGCTTGAACACTGAAGCTTTCTTT.

The chain has TRBV6-5 and TRBJ2-7, with a possible D match to TRBD1 (6 bases). The CDR3 totals 11 residues. Germline CDR1 and CDR2: MNHEY and SVGAGI. V was clipped by 11 bases and J by 7 bases, with 15 bases between them. The CDR3 bases are TGTGCCGCACAGGGAATCGGGGAGCAGTACTTC. It specifies CAAQGIGEQYF.

This chain links TRBV19 with TRBJ2-2, with D maybe TRBD1 (5 bases). The V gene's germline CDR1 is LNHDA and CDR2 SQIVND (reference sequence). CDR3 size: 14 residues. V lost 5 bases and J 1 base, leaving 8 bases between the germline ends. CDR3: CASSFRENTGELFF. The CDR3 nucleotides are TGTGCCAGTAGTTTCAGGGAGAACACCGGGGAGCTGTTTTTT.

The CDR3 coding sequence is TGTGCCAGTAGTCGCTGGACAGGGAAGGCGACCGGGGAGCTGTTTTTT. Amino acids: CASSRWTGKATGELFF. The chain links TRBV19 to TRBJ2-2; TRBD1 aligns across 8 bases. The V segment lost 5 bases and the J segment 5 bases; nucleotides outside the gene matches: 10. Germline assignment: CDR1 LNHDA and CDR2 SQIVND (reference sequence). This CDR3 spans 16 amino acids.

This clone was counted only a few times. This chain uses TRBV11-2 with TRBJ2-2; D remains ambiguous. From germline, CDR1 is SGHAT and CDR2 FQNNGV. Trimming took 8 bases from V and 7 from J, leaving 8 bases between them. The CDR3 totals 11 residues. CDR3 loop: CASSISGELFF. The CDR3 nucleotides are TGTGCCAGCTCAATCAGCGGGGAGCTGTTTTTT.

The chain is built from TRBV6-6 and TRBJ2-1; D uncertain. The CDR3 covers 12 residues. Trimming pared 0 bases from V and 8 bases from J, leaving 5 bases between. Germline-derived CDR1 and CDR2 are MNHNY and SVGAGI (reference sequence). In nucleotides, the CDR3 is TGTGCCAGCAGTTACTCGGGCCATGAGCAGTTCTTC. This encodes CASSYSGHEQFF.

This rearrangement joins TRBV28 to TRBJ2-5; weak D call: TRBD2 (5 bases). The V and J ends lost 3 bases and 1 base respectively, with 6 bases between them. The CDR3 length is 13 residues. The V gene's germline CDR1 is MDHEN and CDR2 SYDVKM. The CDR3 spells CASSFGSQETQYF. For the CDR3, the DNA is TGTGCCAGCAGTTTTGGGAGCCAAGAGACCCAGTACTTC.

The chain has TRBV10-3 and TRBJ2-1; TRBD2 might be the D (6 bases). Germline-derived CDR1 and CDR2 are ENHRY and SYGVKD. Trimming shortened V by 10 bases and J by 5 bases, and 18 bases separated the two germline ends. The CDR3 is made up of 14 amino acids. The CDR3 sequence: CASGRDGSHNEQFF. Written as DNA, the CDR3 is TGTGCCAGCGGAAGGGACGGGAGCCACAATGAGCAGTTCTTC.

The rearrangement uses TRBV7-3 and TRBJ2-7; D perhaps matches TRBD1 (5 bases). The CDR3 is 15 amino acids. The germline V gene encodes CDR1 SGHTA and CDR2 FQGTGA. Deletions cut 0 bases from V and 7 bases from J, with 16 bases between. This CDR3 is CASSLTLAGIGEQYF. Here the CDR3 DNA reads TGTGCCAGCAGCTTAACGTTGGCAGGGATAGGGGAGCAGTACTTC.

The chain couples TRBV6-6 to TRBJ2-7, with D possibly matching TRBD2 (6 bases). From germline, CDR1 is MNHNY and CDR2 SVGAGI (reference sequence). CDR3 length: 16 residues. Trimming took 3 bases from V and 0 from J, leaving 15 bases between them. CDR3 sequence (DNA): TGTGCCAGCAGTTATGGGACGGGACTTCACTCCTACGAGCAGTACTTC. It encodes CASSYGTGLHSYEQYF.

The rearrangement links TRBV29-1 to TRBJ1-2; D is unresolved. Trimming stripped 0 bases from V and 7 bases from J, with 18 bases between. Per the germline V gene, CDR1 is SQVTM and CDR2 is ANQGSEA. The length of the CDR3 is 15 residues. In nucleotides, the CDR3 is TGCAGCGTTGAAGATCTGTGGGAGTCGGCGACTGGCTACACCTTC. Amino acid sequence: CSVEDLWESATGYTF.

The chain has TRBV5-4 and TRBJ2-1, with D maybe TRBD2 (5 bases). This CDR3 has 15 amino acids. Trimming cost V 4 bases and J 10 bases, with 21 bases left between them. Germline-derived CDR1 and CDR2 are SGHNT and YYREEE (reference sequence). This CDR3 reads CASSPGLYSSREQFF. CDR3 in DNA: TGTGCCAGCAGCCCAGGACTTTACTCCAGCAGGGAGCAGTTCTTC.

This chain joins TRBV4-2 and TRBJ2-3, with 7 bases matching TRBD2. The CDR3 has 16 residues. From germline, CDR1 is LGHNA and CDR2 YNFKEQ. The V segment lost 6 bases and the J segment 4 bases; nucleotides outside the gene matches: 13. The CDR3 sequence: CASRETLAVVSDTQYF. The DNA of the CDR3 is TGTGCCAGCAGGGAGACCCTAGCGGTAGTCTCAGATACGCAGTATTTT.

The chain combines TRBV3-1 (or the pseudogene TRBV3-2) with TRBJ1-3; possibly TRBD1 for D (5 bases). The CDR3 is made up of 16 amino acids. CDR1 is LGHDT and CDR2 is YNNKEL in the germline V gene (reference sequence). Trimming removed 4 bases at V and 0 bases at J, with 13 bases between. CDR3 DNA: TGTGCCAGCAGCCCCGGGGGAGTTTACTCTGGAAACACCATATATTTT. Its translation: CASSPGGVYSGNTIYF.